A selection of T cell receptor beta chains follows, all from one sample in a study of blood T cells in healthy people across ages. TCRdb itself ran the 5' RACE reads through MiXCR, one entry per CDR3 protein. The sample lists about 1.4 million distinct CDR3 sequences, around 55% occurring once. The sample taken for sequencing was blood. Receptors were obtained from a young man in good health. Each CDR3 is given with its conserved first and last residue. A D gene is named only where the DNA matches it firmly. Only some rows state a clone size, as once, few, many or a class for expanded clones.

v_call	j_call	d_call	clone_size	cdr3_nt	cdr3_aa
TRBV4-3	TRBJ2-1	-	few	TGCGCCAGCAGCCAAGATCTCCTAGTGGCTGAGCAGTTCTTC	CASSQDLLVAEQFF
TRBV28	TRBJ1-2	-	once	TGTGCCAGCAGTTTATGGGGAGCGGGGAGCCAGCGTCCCTCGGGCTATGGCTACACCTTC	CASSLWGAGSQRPSGYGYTF
TRBV3-1	TRBJ2-5	-	-	TGTGCCAGCAGCCAAGATTGGGCTAGAGAGACCCAGTACTTC	CASSQDWARETQYF
TRBV5-1	TRBJ2-7	-	few	TGCGCCAGCAGCTTGGTTTTTCAGGGGAGCGACGAGCAGTACTTC	CASSLVFQGSDEQYF
TRBV10-3	TRBJ1-6	-	few	TGTGCCATCAGTGAGAGTACAGGGAGAAATTCACCCCTCCACTTT	CAISESTGRNSPLHF
TRBV4-1	TRBJ2-7	-	-	TGCGCCAGCAGCCAAGAAATCCCTTCGGCAGCCTACGAGCAGTACTTC	CASSQEIPSAAYEQYF
TRBV20-1	TRBJ2-7	-	-	TGCAGTGTGAAAGGCGACGGTGGCTCCTACGAGCAGTACTTC	CSVKGDGGSYEQYF
TRBV27	TRBJ2-7	-	-	TGTGCCAGCAGTGTCTCAGGGCCTTCCTACGAGCAGTACTTC	CASSVSGPSYEQYF
TRBV4-3	TRBJ1-1	-	-	TGCGCCAGCAGCCAAAAAACAGGGCACACTGAAGCTTTCTTT	CASSQKTGHTEAFF
TRBV6-2/TRBV6-3	TRBJ2-7	-	-	TGTGCCAGCAGGGATGACCACTACGAGCAGTACTTC	CASRDDHYEQYF
TRBV11-2	TRBJ1-6	-	-	TGTGCCAGCAGCTTTCTCCGACACTGGTTATATTCACCCCTCCACTTT	CASSFLRHWLYSPLHF
TRBV20-1	TRBJ1-4	-	-	TGCAGTGCTGACGGCCGGGGGGTTATTGGAAAACTGTTTTTT	CSADGRGVIGKLFF
TRBV3-1	TRBJ2-3	-	once	TGTGCCAGCAGCCAAGAGTGGGGGGGGCCCGGACTCACAGATACGCAGTATTTT	CASSQEWGGPGLTDTQYF
TRBV29-1	TRBJ2-7	-	many	TGCAGCGTTGAAGACAGCTCCTACGAGCAGTACTTC	CSVEDSSYEQYF
TRBV25-1	TRBJ2-7	TRBD1	-	TGTGCCAGCAGTGAATCCGGGACAGGGTTCTACGAGCAGTACTTC	CASSESGTGFYEQYF
TRBV7-2	TRBJ2-7	-	-	TGTGCCAGCAGCCCGAAGCTTCTCTACGAGCAGTACTTC	CASSPKLLYEQYF